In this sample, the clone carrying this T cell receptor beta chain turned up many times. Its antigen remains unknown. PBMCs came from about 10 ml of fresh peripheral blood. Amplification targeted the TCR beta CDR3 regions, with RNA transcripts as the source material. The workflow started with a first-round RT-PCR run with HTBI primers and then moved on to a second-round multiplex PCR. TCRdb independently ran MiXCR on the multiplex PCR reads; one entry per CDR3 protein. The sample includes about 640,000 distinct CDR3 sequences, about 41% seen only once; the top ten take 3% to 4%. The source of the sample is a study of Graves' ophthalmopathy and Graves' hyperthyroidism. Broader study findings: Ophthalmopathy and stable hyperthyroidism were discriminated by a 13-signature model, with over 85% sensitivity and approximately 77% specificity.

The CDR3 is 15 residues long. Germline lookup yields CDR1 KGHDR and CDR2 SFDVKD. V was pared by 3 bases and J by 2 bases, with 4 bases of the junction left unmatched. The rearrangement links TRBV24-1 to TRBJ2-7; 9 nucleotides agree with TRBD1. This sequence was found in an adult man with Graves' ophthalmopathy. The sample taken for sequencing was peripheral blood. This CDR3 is CATSDAQGAPYEQYF. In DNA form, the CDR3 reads TGTGCCACCAGTGATGCACAGGGGGCTCCCTACGAGCAGTACTTC.